A single sample gave rise to the 23 T cell receptor beta chains below, sequenced in a study of response to subunit inactivated influenza vaccine. TCRdb reanalysed the RT-PCR reads using MiXCR and keeps one entry per CDR3 protein. The top ten hold roughly 10% of the sample, which has 860,000 or so distinct CDR3 sequences, around 20% seen once. Sample: PBMCs from blood, taken 4 to 6 days after vaccination. These receptors were collected from a middle-aged man who received an inactivated influenza vaccine.

The chain uses TRBV7-2 and TRBJ2-3; 12 bases match TRBD2. The germline gives CDR1 SGHTA, CDR2 FQGNSA. J was trimmed by 5 bases and V by 5 bases; bases with no gene match: 5. The CDR3 runs 15 residues. CDR3 sequence: CASSRLAGVEDTQYF. CDR3 coding DNA: TGTGCCAGCAGCCGACTAGCGGGAGTGGAAGATACGCAGTATTTT.

This clonotype was detected ten times or more. The rearrangement links TRBV6-6 to TRBJ2-7; D is uncertain. Looked up from germline, CDR1 is MNHNY and CDR2 is SVGAGI (reference sequence). CDR3 length equals 12 residues. With 8 bases removed from V and 5 bases from J, the gap between germline ends came to 13 bases. CDR3 in DNA: TGTGCCAGCTCAGTTTTAGGGAACGAGCAGTACTTC. Protein sequence: CASSVLGNEQYF.

This sequence joins TRBV20-1 and TRBJ2-3; perhaps TRBD2 as D (6 bases). This CDR3 is built from 14 residues. Per the germline V gene, CDR1 is DFQATT and CDR2 is SNEGSKA (reference sequence). Trimming cost V 5 bases and J 2 bases, with 14 bases left between them. The CDR3 DNA follows: TGCAGTGCTGGGGACTCATCTAACACAGATACGCAGTATTTT. It is translated as CSAGDSSNTDTQYF.

This clonotype came up many times. The V gene is TRBV3-1, the J gene TRBJ2-1; D remains unclear. This CDR3 spans 12 amino acids. Germline CDR1 is LGHDT and CDR2 is YNNKEL (reference sequence). V was pared by 1 base and J by 6 bases, with 4 bases between. The CDR3 DNA sequence: TGTGCCAGCAGCCAAGTCGGCAATGAGCAGTTCTTC. Protein product: CASSQVGNEQFF.

The chain uses TRBV5-1 and TRBJ1-3, with a weak D call TRBD1 (6 bases). The V gene's germline CDR1 is SGHRS and CDR2 YFSETQ. V lost 4 bases, J lost 0 bases, and 11 bases lay in between. There are 15 residues in the CDR3. The CDR3: CASSEGQHSGNTIYF. The CDR3 DNA sequence: TGCGCCAGCAGCGAAGGACAGCACTCTGGAAACACCATATATTTT.

In DNA form, the CDR3 reads TGTGCCAGCAGCGTAGATCACAGCACAGATACGCAGTATTTT. It translates to CASSVDHSTDTQYF. The chain uses TRBV9 and TRBJ2-3; D is undetermined. The CDR3 consists of 14 residues. The V gene lost 0 bases and the J gene lost 0 bases, with 5 bases spanning the gap. Per the germline V gene, CDR1 is SGDLS and CDR2 is YYNGEE.

This clonotype was picked up a small number of times. In nucleotides, the CDR3 is TGTGCCATCGGACAGGGGGTCCCTACTAACTATGGCTACACCTTC. It translates to CAIGQGVPTNYGYTF. The rearrangement links TRBV10-3 to TRBJ1-2; 10 positions agree with TRBD1. In germline, CDR1 is ENHRY, CDR2 SYGVKD. The CDR3 has 15 residues. J gave up 0 bases and V 8 bases, and 6 bases lay outside the gene matches.

This clonotype was counted at least ten times. The rearrangement links TRBV18 to TRBJ2-2; no definite D call. The length of the CDR3 is 14 residues. From germline, CDR1 is KGHSH and CDR2 LQKENI. V was pared by 4 bases and J by 1 base, with 7 bases between. In DNA form, the CDR3 reads TGTGCCAGCTCACTTCTCCAGAACACCGGGGAGCTGTTTTTT. This gives the protein CASSLLQNTGELFF.

V and J are TRBV29-1 and TRBJ2-5, with D perhaps matching TRBD1 or TRBD2 (5 bases each). The germline CDR1 and CDR2 sequences are SQVTM and ANQGSEA. The CDR3 is 13 residues long. Trimming removed 2 bases from V and 5 bases from J, with 12 bases in between. Written as DNA, the CDR3 is TGCAGCGTTGAATATCGGGGCCGGGAGACCCAGTACTTC. Translating gives CSVEYRGRETQYF.

J is TRBJ2-3 and V is TRBV11-2; the match to TRBD2 covers 10 bases. The junction had 10 bases not matched to a gene; V was cut back by 1 base and J by 6 bases. The CDR3 extends over 17 amino acids. Germline CDR1 and CDR2: SGHAT and FQNNGV. The CDR3 loop reads CASSLVPQAGGLDTQYF. The CDR3 coding sequence is TGTGCCAGCAGCTTAGTCCCTCAAGCGGGGGGGCTCGATACGCAGTATTTT.

This clonotype occurred a few times. CDR3 sequence: CASSFVPGTSGSMYEQYF. In DNA, the CDR3 is TGTGCCAGCAGTTTCGTCCCCGGGACTAGCGGGAGTATGTACGAGCAGTACTTC. The chain joins TRBV28 to TRBJ2-7; 14 bases map to TRBD2. V trimming: 3 bases; J trimming: 4 bases; junction bases outside the gene matches: 11. CDR1 is MDHEN, CDR2 SYDVKM, per germline. This CDR3 spans 18 amino acids.

The V call is TRBV11-2, the J call TRBJ1-2, with a possible D match to TRBD1 (5 bases). Germline assignment: CDR1 SGHAT and CDR2 FQNNGV. This CDR3 is 15 amino acids long. The CDR3 is CAGGAQFGTENGYTF. Written as DNA, the CDR3 is TGTGCAGGTGGTGCACAATTTGGGACCGAAAATGGCTACACCTTC.

This rearrangement joins TRBV20-1 to TRBJ2-7; D gene uncertain. Between the trimmed V and J ends, which lost 0 bases and 0 bases, there was a span of 12 bases. This CDR3 contains 15 residues. The germline gives CDR1 DFQATT, CDR2 SNEGSKA (reference sequence). CDR3 nucleotide sequence: TGCAGTGCTAGAGACCTACGGACGGCCTCCTACGAGCAGTACTTC. It translates to CSARDLRTASYEQYF.

This clonotype came up a few times. CDR3: CASSQDRAVIYEQYF. The CDR3 bases are TGCGCCAGCAGCCAAGATCGAGCGGTCATCTACGAGCAGTACTTC. The rearrangement uses TRBV4-3 and TRBJ2-7, with D possibly matching TRBD2 (5 bases). The CDR3 consists of 15 residues. From germline, CDR1 is LGHNA and CDR2 YSLEER. V was trimmed by 0 bases and J by 3 bases, leaving 12 bases between them.

The rearrangement links TRBV20-1 to TRBJ2-6, with TRBD1 as a possible D gene (7 bases). The germline gives CDR1 DFQATT, CDR2 SNEGSKA (reference sequence). The V gene lost 0 bases and the J gene lost 0 bases, with 15 bases spanning the gap. There are 18 residues in the CDR3. CDR3 DNA sequence: TGCAGTGCTAGAGAGCAACCAGGGGGGTTCTCTGGGGCCAACGTCCTGACTTTC. This sequence encodes CSAREQPGGFSGANVLTF.

The V gene is TRBV29-1, the J gene TRBJ2-7, with D possibly being TRBD1 (6 bases). V was cut by 3 bases and J by 3 bases, with 12 bases left in between. The CDR3 sequence is 13 residues long. Germline CDR1 reads SQVTM; CDR2 reads ANQGSEA. CDR3 in amino acids: CSVERTVGYEQYF. Here the CDR3 DNA reads TGCAGCGTTGAGCGGACAGTCGGCTACGAGCAGTACTTC.

This chain links TRBV9 with TRBJ2-2, with TRBD1 as a possible D gene (5 bases). Germline CDR1 is SGDLS and CDR2 is YYNGEE. The CDR3 extends over 15 amino acids. V was shortened by 0 bases and J by 5 bases, with 11 bases between the two germline ends. The CDR3 DNA reads TGTGCCAGCAGCGTAGAGGCAGGGCAGACCGGGGAGCTGTTTTTT. It codes for CASSVEAGQTGELFF.

The CDR3 coding sequence is TGTGCCAGCAGCTTAACCGGGCGGGGTGTTTCTGTTCCCCTCCACTTT. It yields the protein CASSLTGRGVSVPLHF. The V call is TRBV7-2, the J call TRBJ1-6; D gene unclear. Trimming removed 2 bases at V and 13 bases at J, with 21 bases between. CDR1 and CDR2 from the germline V gene are SGHTA and FQGNSA. The CDR3 length is 16 residues. Complete variable domain (other parts from reference TRBV7-2 and TRBJ1-6): GAGVSQSPSNKVTEKGKDVELRCDPISGHTALYWYRQSLGQGLEFLIYFQGNSAPDKSGLPSDRFSAERTGGSVSTLTIQRTQQEDSAVYLCASSLTGRGVSVPLHFGNGTRLTVT.

The rearrangement joins TRBV11-2 to TRBJ1-3; D is unresolved. The CDR3 totals 16 residues. The V gene lost 1 base and the J gene lost 0 bases, with 10 bases spanning the gap. Germline loops: CDR1 SGHAT, CDR2 FQNNGV. This CDR3 is CASSLGRQSSGNTIYF. The CDR3 DNA follows: TGTGCCAGCAGCTTAGGGAGGCAGAGCTCTGGAAACACCATATATTTT.

This clonotype was seen only a few times. The rearrangement links TRBV7-9 to TRBJ1-1; D gene unclear. V lost 1 base and J 1 base, leaving 7 bases between the germline ends. This CDR3 spans 14 amino acids. Germline-derived CDR1 and CDR2 are SEHNR and FQNEAQ (reference sequence). The CDR3 is CASSLEVQNTEAFF. As DNA, the CDR3 is TGTGCCAGCAGCTTAGAGGTCCAGAACACTGAAGCTTTCTTT.

This clonotype was seen repeatedly, ten times or more. The J gene is TRBJ1-5, the V gene TRBV7-2; TRBD1 is a possible D gene (5 bases). V was cut by 1 base and J by 2 bases, with 12 bases left in between. This CDR3 is built from 16 residues. Germline CDR1 is SGHTA and CDR2 is FQGNSA. DNA of the CDR3: TGTGCCAGCAGCTTAGAGAGGGGTTCCGGCAATCAGCCCCAGCATTTT. It specifies CASSLERGSGNQPQHF.

This chain joins TRBV2 and TRBJ1-2, with D possibly TRBD1 on 5 matching bases. This CDR3 spans 15 amino acids. Trimming cost V 6 bases and J 7 bases, with 21 bases left between them. Per germline, CDR1 SNHLY and CDR2 FYNNEI. The CDR3 DNA sequence: TGTGCCAGCAGCGGAACGCCGGGACCTGGCAGTGGCTACACCTTC. Translating it yields CASSGTPGPGSGYTF. The complete variable domain, with remaining parts taken from reference TRBV2 and TRBJ1-2, reads EPEVTQTPSHQVTQMGQEVILRCVPISNHLYFYWYRQILGQKVEFLVSFYNNEISEKSEIFDDQFSVERPDGSNFTLKIRSTKLEDSAMYFCASSGTPGPGSGYTFGSGTRLTVV.

Many counts were recorded for this clonotype. The chain combines TRBV11-2 with TRBJ2-1; D is undetermined. Germline assignment: CDR1 SGHAT and CDR2 FQNNGV. Between the trimmed V and J ends, which lost 3 bases and 4 bases, there was a span of 13 bases. The CDR3 length is 15 residues. CDR3 in DNA: TGTGCCAGCAGCTTTCTGGGGTTCTCTTACAATGAGCAGTTCTTC. Amino acids: CASSFLGFSYNEQFF.